This paragraph covers one TCR beta chain sequence. As yet, its antigen is unknown. Individuals having autoimmune disease history or systemic immunosuppression were not enrolled. These data come from a study of OX40 agonist ivuxolimab in advanced cancers. Study background: Of mixed ages from about 23 to 79 and averaging about 56 years, the group was 65% to 85% male. Study-wide results and caveats: Fewer expanded clones were found on average in CD4+ than in CD8+ T cells. Partial responders receiving 0.1-3.0 mg/kg showed among the lowest clonal expansion.

Profiling relied on immunoSEQ multiplex PCR, and the TCRdb table lists in-frame clones only, not all of them. The table shows 20,000 or so clones, with 65% to 85% occurring only once. The CDR3 loop spans 16 amino acids. Germline V gene data show CDR1 as SEHNR and CDR2 as FQNEAQ (reference sequence). V shed 5 bases and J 3 bases; nucleotides not matched to a gene: 12. This rearrangement joins TRBV7-9 to TRBJ1-2; TRBD1 agrees at 7 bases. Sequencing was performed on CD4+ or CD8+ T cells sorted from blood, taken in a trial of the OX40 agonist ivuxolimab. This clonotype was sampled from an adult with an advanced solid tumor such as melanoma, head and neck, liver or kidney cancer. The DNA of the CDR3 is TGTGCCAGCAGCCCAAAAACAGGGGCAGGGGACTATGGCTACACCTTC. It codes for CASSPKTGAGDYGYTF.